This entry is about one T cell receptor (beta chain). The antigen is unknown. A junction end diverges from the germline sequence, so it may reflect a read error. The template for TCR beta VDJ and CDR3 sequence profiling was genomic DNA. Via MiXCR, TCRdb re-called the reads, giving one row per CDR3 protein. The sample carries 150,000 or so distinct CDR3 sequences, roughly 48% recorded once. These data originate in a study of CD8+CD57+ T cells in acquired aplastic anemia. About the research overall: Recorded DNA amounts for sorted CD4+ and CD8+ cells had an average of about 3.5 ug. General study results and limits: Patients and controls had CD8+ Simpson's diversity values that were not significantly distinct. Patients and controls shared around 30 CD8+ CDR3 sequences.

Germline assignment: CDR1 DFQATT and CDR2 SNEGSKA (reference sequence). This CDR3 has 10 residues. The authors sequenced patients whose flow cytometry had shown CD8+CD57+ cell expansion. Patients had undergone no therapy by the time their blood was sampled. This clonotype originated in a human donor with aplastic anemia. The chain combines TRBV20-1 with TRBJ2-7, with 7 bases aligning to TRBD2. Sequenced material: sorted CD4+, CD8+, or CD8+CD57+ T cells (not recorded which) from PBMCs. The CDR3: CSARGEGLVF. The CDR3 bases are TGCAGTGCTAGAGGGGAGGGGCTGGTCTTC.